Following are 28 T cell receptor beta chains from one sample sequenced in a study of T cell repertoires in cytomegalovirus infection. What these receptors recognize is not known. TCRdb independently ran MiXCR on the reads; one entry per CDR3 protein. The sample carries under 95,000 distinct CDR3 sequences, about 44% recorded once. Sequenced material: CD8+ T cells from cultured PBMCs, taken from culture after CMV antigen stimulation. These receptor sequences come from a human donor in good health (CMV status not recorded). Some clones in this sample may be carry-over from other donors' samples.

In its sample, this clonotype was seen a few times. The chain joins TRBV7-9 to TRBJ1-5; TRBD1 might be the D (5 bases). This CDR3 has 13 residues. Germline loops: CDR1 SEHNR, CDR2 FQNEAQ (reference sequence). Trimming took 5 bases from V and 7 from J, leaving 12 bases between them. Here the CDR3 DNA reads TGTGCCAGCAGCCCGGGGGTTAGGCAGCCCCAGCATTTT. It specifies CASSPGVRQPQHF. Using reference TRBV7-9 and TRBJ1-5 for the parts outside the CDR3, the full variable domain is DTGVSQNPRHKITKRGQNVTFRCDPISEHNRLYWYRQTLGQGPEFLTYFQNEAQLEKSRLLSDRFSAERPKGSFSTLEIQRTEQGDSAMYLCASSPGVRQPQHFGDGTRLSIL.

The chain joins TRBV4-1 to TRBJ1-1; no definite D call. CDR1 and CDR2 from the germline V gene are MGHRA and YSYEKL. This CDR3 contains 10 residues. V was cut by 6 bases and J by 7 bases, with 6 bases left in between. The CDR3 protein is CASSGDEAFF. In nucleotides, the CDR3 is TGCGCCAGCAGTGGCGATGAAGCTTTCTTT.

This clonotype was counted between two and nine times. This sequence joins TRBV7-2 and TRBJ2-5; TRBD1 matches 8 bases. V shed 5 bases and J 5 bases; nucleotides not matched to a gene: 16. This CDR3 is built from 17 residues. CDR1 and CDR2 (germline): SGHTA, FQGNSA. In DNA form, the CDR3 reads TGTGCCAGCAGCCCTAGCCCCGACAGGGGCGGGAAGGAGACCCAGTACTTC. Its protein is CASSPSPDRGGKETQYF.

This chain links TRBV5-4 with TRBJ2-2, with D maybe TRBD2 (5 bases). Germline V gene sequence: CDR1 SGHNT, CDR2 YYREEE (reference sequence). Trimming took off 1 base at V and 5 bases at J, with 12 bases between the two ends. The CDR3 contains 15 residues. In DNA form, the CDR3 reads TGTGCCAGCAGCTTGACGAGGAGGCTAACCGGGGAGCTGTTTTTT. Translating gives CASSLTRRLTGELFF.

This clonotype was found a few times. The V and J genes are TRBV27 and TRBJ2-6; no firm D call. Germline V CDR1 and CDR2: MNHEY, SMNVEV (reference sequence). This CDR3 comprises 15 residues. The V and J ends lost 5 bases and 0 bases respectively, with 8 bases between them. The CDR3 sequence: CASSPWRSGANVLTF. The DNA for the CDR3 is TGTGCCAGCAGTCCCTGGCGCTCTGGGGCCAACGTCCTGACTTTC.

The chain links TRBV11-1 to TRBJ2-1, with D uncertain. Germline-derived CDR1 and CDR2 are SGHAT and FQDESV (reference sequence). The V end was cut by 1 base, the J end by 4 bases, with 11 bases between. The CDR3 spans 15 residues. CDR3 loop: CASSLEWYSYNEQFF. In nucleotides, the CDR3 is TGTGCCAGCAGCTTAGAATGGTACAGTTACAATGAGCAGTTCTTC.

The chain carries TRBV6-1 and TRBJ1-4, with D unclear. Trimming cost V 6 bases and J 3 bases, with 14 bases left between them. The CDR3 is 15 residues long. Germline CDR1 and CDR2: MNHNS and SASEGT. The CDR3 nucleotides are TGTGCCAGCAGCCCGACGGTCTCTCCTAATGAAAAACTGTTTTTT. Protein product: CASSPTVSPNEKLFF.

This clonotype was seen only a few times. The rearrangement joins TRBV10-3 to TRBJ2-3; D remains unclear. V lost 0 bases to trimming and J lost 2 bases, with 9 bases between them. CDR3 length: 15 residues. Germline CDR1 reads ENHRY; CDR2 reads SYGVKD. CDR3 residues: CAISESTQPTDTQYF. DNA for the CDR3: TGTGCCATCAGTGAGTCGACTCAGCCCACAGATACGCAGTATTTT.

This clonotype has just a few counts. The V and J genes are TRBV7-9 and TRBJ2-1; D is unresolved. V lost 0 bases and J lost 0, with 12 bases in between. Germline values: CDR1 SEHNR, CDR2 FQNEAQ (reference sequence). This CDR3 comprises 17 residues. The CDR3, as DNA: TGTGCCAGCAGCTTAGCCGCGAGACTCCCCTCCTACAATGAGCAGTTCTTC. It yields the protein CASSLAARLPSYNEQFF.

The chain uses TRBV7-9 and TRBJ2-3; 11 bases map to TRBD2. The CDR3 runs to 17 residues. Per the germline V gene, CDR1 is SEHNR and CDR2 is FQNEAQ (reference sequence). The V segment lost 4 bases and the J segment 9 bases; nucleotides outside the gene matches: 15. The CDR3 sequence: CASSSTLAGGPRETQYF. CDR3 in DNA: TGTGCCAGCAGCTCAACTCTAGCGGGGGGACCTAGGGAGACGCAGTATTTT.

The sample holds a few counts of this clonotype. The gene calls are TRBV20-1 and TRBJ2-1; 7 bases fit TRBD2. The CDR3 consists of 16 residues. Germline V CDR1 and CDR2: DFQATT, SNEGSKA (reference sequence). Trimming at V came to 5 bases and at J to 2 bases, leaving 12 bases not matched to a gene. The CDR3 coding sequence is TGCAGTGCTGGCCGCAGGCGGGAGCTGACCTACAATGAGCAGTTCTTC. The encoded protein is CSAGRRRELTYNEQFF.

The V call is TRBV7-9, the J call TRBJ1-3; weak D call: TRBD1 (6 bases). The length of the CDR3 is 14 residues. Trimming cost V 4 bases and J 8 bases, with 15 bases left between them. Germline lookup yields CDR1 SEHNR and CDR2 FQNEAQ (reference sequence). The CDR3 region is CASSSSDEGDTIYF. CDR3 nucleotide sequence: TGTGCCAGCAGCTCATCGGACGAGGGGGACACCATATATTTT.

About this clonotype itself: One end of the junction does not line up with germline, which may come from a read error. The V call is TRBV28, the J call TRBJ2-7, with 11 bases matching TRBD1. This CDR3 has 16 amino acids. The V gene's germline CDR1 is MDHEN and CDR2 SYDVKM. CDR3 loop: CAGSFYRDRGSREQYF. The CDR3 bases are TGTGCCGGCAGTTTCTACCGGGACAGGGGGTCGCGAGAGCAGTACTTC.

The chain links TRBV12-3 or TRBV12-4 to TRBJ1-1; 9 bases line up with TRBD1. The CDR3 has 14 residues. V was clipped by 5 bases and J by 4 bases; unmatched bases: 5. As DNA, the CDR3 is TGTGCCAGCAGTCACAGGGGGCAAGGCACTGAAGCTTTCTTT. It translates to CASSHRGQGTEAFF.

The V and J genes are TRBV7-8 and TRBJ2-3; TRBD2 aligns across 11 bases. This CDR3 region has 16 residues. Trimming at V came to 7 bases and at J to 4 bases, leaving 10 bases not matched to a gene. Germline V CDR1 and CDR2: SGHVS, FQNEAQ. The CDR3 nucleotides read TGTGCCAGCAATCCTATTAGCGGGGGGGCCTCAGATACGCAGTATTTT. Translating gives CASNPISGGASDTQYF.

The chain combines TRBV10-3 with TRBJ2-5; tentative D call: TRBD1 (5 bases). The germline V gene encodes CDR1 ENHRY and CDR2 SYGVKD. This CDR3 region has 15 residues. V gave up 4 bases and J gave up 0 bases, with 12 bases separating them. This CDR3 is CAISGSRGNQETQYF. CDR3 bases: TGTGCCATCAGTGGATCTAGGGGCAACCAAGAGACCCAGTACTTC.

Only a few counts were recorded for this clonotype. The chain combines TRBV25-1 with TRBJ2-3; D assignment may be TRBD1 or TRBD2 (6 bases each). The germline V gene has CDR1 MGHDK and CDR2 SYGVNS. The length of the CDR3 is 14 residues. V lost 6 bases, J lost 2 bases, and 12 bases lay in between. This CDR3 reads CASRRDTITDTQYF. DNA of the CDR3: TGTGCCAGCAGGCGGGACACCATCACAGATACGCAGTATTTT. The full variable domain, with the rest looked up from reference TRBV25-1 and TRBJ2-3, is EADIYQTPRYLVIGTGKKITLECSQTMGHDKMYWYQQDPGMELHLIHYSYGVNSTEKGDLSSESTVSRIRTEHFPLTLESARPSHTSQYLCASRRDTITDTQYFGPGTRLTVL.

The chain has TRBV4-2 and TRBJ1-5; TRBD1 matches at 8 bases. J was trimmed by 5 bases and V by 0 bases; bases with no gene match: 9. This CDR3 is built from 17 residues. Germline CDR1 reads LGHNA; CDR2 reads YNFKEQ. This CDR3 reads CASSQESPRQGHQPQHF. CDR3 nucleotides: TGTGCCAGCAGCCAAGAGAGTCCGCGACAGGGGCATCAGCCCCAGCATTTT.

This clonotype was seen only a few times. CDR3 nucleotides: TGTGCCAGCAGTGCTAGCGGATCTTACACAGATACGCAGTATTTT. This sequence encodes CASSASGSYTDTQYF. This sequence joins TRBV7-4 and TRBJ2-3; 7 positions match TRBD2. J lost 2 bases, V lost 6 bases, and 8 bases had no gene match. The CDR3 covers 15 residues. CDR1 is SGHVT, CDR2 SQSDAQ, per germline.

V usage is TRBV7-3 and J usage is TRBJ2-1; the match to TRBD2 covers 10 bases. V was pared by 0 bases and J by 8 bases, with 4 bases of the junction left unmatched. This CDR3 comprises 15 residues. The germline CDR1 and CDR2 sequences are SGHTA and FQGTGA. The CDR3 reads CASSLTLAGVYEQFF. The CDR3 DNA reads TGTGCCAGCAGCTTAACCCTAGCGGGAGTTTATGAGCAGTTCTTC.

The chain has TRBV2 and TRBJ2-7; 7 bases match TRBD1. The trim removed 5 bases at V and 4 bases at J, leaving 17 bases unmatched. Germline CDR1 reads SNHLY; CDR2 reads FYNNEI. The CDR3 is 17 amino acids. CDR3 sequence: CASSTLGTGTGVYEQYF. CDR3 bases: TGTGCCAGCAGTACCCTAGGAACCGGAACAGGGGTGTACGAGCAGTACTTC.

V gene TRBV27 combines with J gene TRBJ2-7; possible D gene TRBD1, 5 bases. The CDR3 loop spans 16 amino acids. Trimming pared 0 bases from V and 1 base from J, leaving 13 bases between. The germline CDR1 and CDR2 sequences are MNHEY and SMNVEV (reference sequence). The CDR3 protein is CASSLSSAGLSYEQYF. In DNA, the CDR3 is TGTGCCAGCAGTTTATCATCGGCAGGGCTATCCTACGAGCAGTACTTC.

The chain links TRBV6-1 to TRBJ2-5, with TRBD2 matching 7 bases. The CDR3 sequence is 14 residues long. J was trimmed by 5 bases and V by 1 base; bases with no gene match: 4. The V gene's germline CDR1 is MNHNS and CDR2 SASEGT. CDR3 coding DNA: TGTGCCAGCAGTGAAGTAGAGCGGGGTGAGACCCAGTACTTC. This gives the protein CASSEVERGETQYF.

A single count supports this clonotype. This sequence joins TRBV11-2 and TRBJ2-5; no clear D. This CDR3 is built from 15 residues. V dropped 5 bases and J dropped 0 bases, with 13 bases sitting between them. Germline CDR1 is SGHAT and CDR2 is FQNNGV. The CDR3 loop reads CASSPPPRNQETQYF. CDR3 sequence (DNA): TGTGCCAGCAGCCCACCCCCGCGTAACCAAGAGACCCAGTACTTC. Full variable domain (missing parts from reference TRBV11-2 and TRBJ2-5): EAGVAQSPRYKIIEKRQSVAFWCNPISGHATLYWYQQILGQGPKLLIQFQNNGVVDDSQLPKDRFSAERLKGVDSTLKIQPAKLEDSAVYLCASSPPPRNQETQYFGPGTRLLVL.

The chain uses TRBV28 and TRBJ2-7, with 8 positions matching TRBD1. This CDR3 region has 15 residues. V lost 7 bases and J lost 0; bases outside the gene matches: 8. The germline CDR1 and CDR2 sequences are MDHEN and SYDVKM. CDR3 region: CASTTDRGLSYEQYF. CDR3 nucleotide sequence: TGTGCCAGCACCACCGACAGGGGCCTCTCCTACGAGCAGTACTTC.

This chain joins TRBV28 and TRBJ1-3, with no clear D. CDR1 and CDR2 from the germline V gene are MDHEN and SYDVKM. The CDR3 runs to 16 residues. Trimming pared 5 bases from V and 0 bases from J, leaving 14 bases between. Written as DNA, the CDR3 is TGTGCCAGCAGTCCGCCGGGAGCCAACTCTGGAAACACCATATATTTT. Residues: CASSPPGANSGNTIYF.

The chain carries TRBV20-1 and TRBJ1-5; 7 positions agree with TRBD1. Germline assignment: CDR1 DFQATT and CDR2 SNEGSKA (reference sequence). This CDR3 contains 14 residues. Germline trimming cut 5 bases from V and 0 bases from J; bases unmatched to any gene: 4. The CDR3 is CSALDRDSNQPQHF. DNA for the CDR3: TGCAGTGCTCTCGACAGGGATAGCAATCAGCCCCAGCATTTT.

The J gene is TRBJ1-5, the V gene TRBV4-1, with 7 positions matching TRBD1. The CDR3 is 15 amino acids. Germline CDR1 reads MGHRA; CDR2 reads YSYEKL. With V trimmed by 1 base and J by 6 bases, 6 bases remained unmatched. The CDR3, as DNA: TGCGCCAGCAGCCAAGTGAGGGGGCCGAGTCAGCCCCAGCATTTT. It translates to CASSQVRGPSQPQHF.